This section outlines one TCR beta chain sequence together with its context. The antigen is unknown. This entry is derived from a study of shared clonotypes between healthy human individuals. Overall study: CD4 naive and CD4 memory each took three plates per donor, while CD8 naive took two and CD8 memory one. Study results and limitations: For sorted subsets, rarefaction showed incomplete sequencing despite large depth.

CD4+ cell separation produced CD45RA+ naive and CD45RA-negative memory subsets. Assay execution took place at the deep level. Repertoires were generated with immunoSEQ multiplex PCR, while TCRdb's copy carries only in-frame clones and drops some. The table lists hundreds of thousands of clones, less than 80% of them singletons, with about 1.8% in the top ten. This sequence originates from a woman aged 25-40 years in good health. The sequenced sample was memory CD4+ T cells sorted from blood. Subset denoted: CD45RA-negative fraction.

The DNA for the CDR3 is TGCGCCAGCAGCTTGTTCGGTGAGACCCAGTACTTC. Translated, it gives CASSLFGETQYF. This chain uses TRBV5-1 with TRBJ2-5; D call uncertain. Looked up from germline, CDR1 is SGHRS and CDR2 is YFSETQ. The CDR3 is made up of 12 amino acids. Trimming took 1 base from V and 5 from J, leaving 6 bases between them.